The entry that follows covers one T cell receptor (beta chain) sequence. Its target is unknown. Investigators divided CD4+ cells into CD45RA+ naive and CD45RA-negative memory subsets. This record belongs to a study of shared clonotypes between healthy human individuals. Findings and limits, study-wide: Investigators expected sequencing depth to affect clonotype sharing among donors.

The CDR3 totals 17 residues. J gave up 6 bases and V 3 bases, and 12 bases lay outside the gene matches. CDR1 is SGHTA and CDR2 is FQGNSA in the germline V gene. Clones were sequenced by immunoSEQ multiplex PCR, and TCRdb holds only the in-frame ones, with some missing. The sample contains about 1 million clones, about 77% of which appear only once. Sequencing was carried out using memory CD4+ T cells sorted from blood. Subset specified: CD45RA-negative fraction. The receptor comes from a man aged 18-30 years in good health. The genes are TRBV7-2 and TRBJ1-5, with TRBD1 matching over 9 bases. CDR3 residues: CASSFDVGTGTLQPQHF. The DNA for the CDR3 is TGTGCCAGCAGCTTCGACGTTGGGACAGGGACGCTTCAGCCCCAGCATTTT.